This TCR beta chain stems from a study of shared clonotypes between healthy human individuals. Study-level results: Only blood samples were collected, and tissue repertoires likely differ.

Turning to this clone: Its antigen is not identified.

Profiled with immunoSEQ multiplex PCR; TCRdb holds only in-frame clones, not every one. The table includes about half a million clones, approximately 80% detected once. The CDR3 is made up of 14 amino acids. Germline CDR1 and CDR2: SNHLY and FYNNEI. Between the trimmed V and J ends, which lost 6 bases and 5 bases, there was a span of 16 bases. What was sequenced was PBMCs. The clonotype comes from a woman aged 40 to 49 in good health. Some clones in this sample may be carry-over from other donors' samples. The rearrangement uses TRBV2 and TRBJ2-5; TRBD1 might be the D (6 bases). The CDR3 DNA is TGTGCCAGCAGCGAACAGGGATCTGGGGAGACCCAGTACTTC. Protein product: CASSEQGSGETQYF.